In this sample, the clone carrying this T cell receptor beta chain turned up many times. The sample is drawn from a study of T cells in Graves' hyperthyroidism and ophthalmopathy. The CDR3 sequence is 18 residues long. Germline V gene data show CDR1 as KGHDR and CDR2 as SFDVKD. V shed 0 bases and J 1 base; nucleotides not matched to a gene: 7. There were TCR beta CDR3 regions amplified from RNA transcripts. TCR CDR3 underwent first-round RT-PCR with the HTBI primer set. One entry per CDR3 protein results from TCRdb running MiXCR on the multiplex PCR reads. The sample holds fewer than 850,000 distinct CDR3 sequences, roughly 17% seen once.

This sequence originates from a man aged 45-65 years with Graves' hyperthyroidism. V usage is TRBV24-1 and J usage is TRBJ2-5, with 10 bases identical to TRBD1. Sequenced: blood. CDR3 DNA sequence: TGTGCCACCAGTGATTTGAGCGTGGGACAGGGGATCCAAGAGACCCAGTACTTC. It encodes CATSDLSVGQGIQETQYF.